The 26 T cell receptor beta chains reported below all come from one sample, sequenced in a study of cytomegalovirus exposure and HLA in healthy donors (dated by TCRdb to the late 2010s). The receptor library was made with the immunoSEQ multiplex PCR assay. The multiplex PCR relied on a mix of 60 forward primers for TCR Vbeta segments and 13 reverse primers for TCR Jbeta segments. In TCRdb, the immuneACCESS table is reduced to in-frame sequences with V and J assigned. These tables do not hold every clone; where another copy was compared, an unresolved V gene accounts for under half, and the others remain unexplained. This sample has roughly 150,000 clones in its table, and roughly 75% of those were observed once. Together, the top ten hold more than 2.5% of the sample. The sequencing input was PBMCs. All receptors derive from a female donor in good health and CMV-seronegative.

This chain connects TRBV9 to TRBJ2-1; TRBD2 is a possible D gene (6 bases). The CDR3 is made up of 17 amino acids. Trimming shortened V by 2 bases and J by 0 bases, and 15 bases separated the two germline ends. Germline values: CDR1 SGDLS, CDR2 YYNGEE. CDR3 protein: CASSVTSGSGSYNEQFF. DNA for the CDR3: TGTGCCAGCAGCGTGACCTCGGGTAGCGGCTCCTACAATGAGCAGTTCTTC.

This chain joins TRBV6-5 and TRBJ2-7; D is uncertain. This CDR3 comprises 14 residues. Germline CDR1 MNHEY, CDR2 SVGAGI. V lost 0 bases, J lost 4 bases, and 10 bases lay in between. The chain's CDR3 is CASSYSASGYEQYF. Written as DNA, the CDR3 is TGTGCCAGCAGTTACTCGGCTAGTGGATACGAGCAGTACTTC.

This rearrangement joins TRBV6-1 to TRBJ1-2, with unresolved D. Germline CDR1 reads MNHNS; CDR2 reads SASEGT. CDR3 length: 13 residues. V was pared by 2 bases and J by 14 bases, with 18 bases between. The CDR3 DNA follows: TGTGCCAGCAGTGAATGGCAGTTCCCCGAGAGGACCTTC. Translated, it gives CASSEWQFPERTF.

The V call is TRBV9, the J call TRBJ2-7, with TRBD1 matching over 9 bases. The CDR3 spans 15 residues. CDR1 is SGDLS, CDR2 YYNGEE, per germline. The V gene end was trimmed by 0 bases and the J gene end by 3 bases; junction bases not matched to a gene: 4. Here the CDR3 reads CASSVEGQGHYEQYF. The CDR3 DNA reads as TGTGCCAGCAGCGTAGAGGGACAGGGTCACTACGAGCAGTACTTC.

The J gene is TRBJ2-2, the V gene TRBV7-2; D ambiguous. The CDR3 loop spans 13 amino acids. V was shortened by 4 bases and J by 6 bases, with 9 bases between the two germline ends. Per the germline V gene, CDR1 is SGHTA and CDR2 is FQGNSA. CDR3 DNA: TGTGCCAGCAGCTCCCCCCAGGCCGGGGAGCTGTTTTTT. It specifies CASSSPQAGELFF. The variable domain in full, with the rest retrieved from reference TRBV7-2 and TRBJ2-2, is GAGVSQSPSNKVTEKGKDVELRCDPISGHTALYWYRQSLGQGLEFLIYFQGNSAPDKSGLPSDRFSAERTGGSVSTLTIQRTQQEDSAVYLCASSSPQAGELFFGEGSRLTVL.

The chain is built from TRBV7-3 and TRBJ2-7; TRBD2 aligns across 10 bases. Germline CDR1 and CDR2: SGHTA and FQGTGA. Losses at the gene ends were 6 bases for V and 4 bases for J; bases not matched to a gene: 6. The CDR3 sequence is 14 residues long. CDR3 sequence reads: CASSPSGSKYEQYF. Written as DNA, the CDR3 is TGTGCCAGCAGTCCTAGCGGGAGTAAGTACGAGCAGTACTTC.

The chain is built from TRBV5-4 and TRBJ1-3, with D maybe TRBD1 (5 bases). The CDR3 is 16 residues long. V lost 4 bases and J 1 base, leaving 15 bases between the germline ends. CDR1 is SGHNT and CDR2 is YYREEE in the germline V gene (reference sequence). The CDR3 here is CASSISDTFSGNTIYF. CDR3 nucleotides: TGTGCCAGCAGCATATCGGACACCTTTTCTGGAAACACCATATATTTT.

This chain links TRBV28 with TRBJ1-4; 11 nucleotides line up with TRBD1. This CDR3 region has 14 residues. Germline-derived CDR1 and CDR2 are MDHEN and SYDVKM. After removal of 5 bases from V and 13 bases from J, the junction contained 9 bases not matched to a gene. The CDR3, as DNA: TGTGCCAGCAGTCCTGGGACAGGGGGGGCGGGACTGTTTTTT. Its protein product is CASSPGTGGAGLFF.

The chain combines TRBV4-2 with TRBJ1-4, with D tentatively TRBD1 (6 bases). V lost 1 base, J lost 6 bases, and 12 bases lay in between. The CDR3 runs to 15 residues. Germline-derived CDR1 and CDR2 are LGHNA and YNFKEQ. The CDR3 DNA is TGTGCCAGCAGCCAAGCCGGGACACTAGATGAAAAACTGTTTTTT. Its protein product is CASSQAGTLDEKLFF.

This clone was seen a handful of times. This sequence joins TRBV2 and TRBJ2-6; TRBD2 is a possible D gene (6 bases). This CDR3 comprises 14 residues. Trimming took 9 bases from V and 4 from J, leaving 13 bases between them. The V gene's germline CDR1 is SNHLY and CDR2 FYNNEI. CDR3 sequence reads: CASGGISGANVLTF. In DNA form, the CDR3 reads TGTGCCAGTGGGGGGATCTCCGGGGCCAACGTCCTGACTTTC.

The chain couples TRBV6-5 to TRBJ1-6; D is ambiguous. This CDR3 is built from 14 residues. Germline CDR1 MNHEY, CDR2 SVGAGI. Trimming stripped 2 bases from V and 9 bases from J, with 11 bases between. The CDR3 nucleotides read TGTGCCAGCAGTTACAGGGAAGGGAGTTCACCCCTCCACTTT. It codes for CASSYREGSSPLHF.

The chain couples TRBV19 to TRBJ1-1, with TRBD1 as a possible D gene (5 bases). The germline gives CDR1 LNHDA, CDR2 SQIVND (reference sequence). The CDR3 is made up of 14 amino acids. The ends were cut back, 2 bases at V and 0 bases at J, with 7 bases in the middle. The CDR3 spells CASSIWGVNTEAFF. Here the CDR3 DNA reads TGTGCCAGTAGTATATGGGGGGTGAACACTGAAGCTTTCTTT. The full variable domain, its missing parts supplied by reference TRBV19 and TRBJ1-1, is DGGITQSPKYLFRKEGQNVTLSCEQNLNHDAMYWYRQDPGQGLRLIYYSQIVNDFQKGDIAEGYSVSREKKESFPLTVTSAQKNPTAFYLCASSIWGVNTEAFFGQGTRLTVV.

This chain uses TRBV5-1 with TRBJ2-7, with D hard to call. V lost 4 bases to trimming and J lost 6 bases, with 8 bases between them. The CDR3 runs to 11 residues. In germline, CDR1 is SGHRS, CDR2 YFSETQ. This chain's CDR3 is CASSGPSEQYF. The CDR3 DNA sequence: TGCGCCAGCAGCGGCCCTAGCGAGCAGTACTTC.

This rearrangement joins TRBV28 to TRBJ2-5, with D possibly TRBD2 on 6 matching bases. CDR1 and CDR2 from the germline V gene are MDHEN and SYDVKM. The CDR3 spans 16 residues. Trimming cost V 5 bases and J 5 bases, with 21 bases left between them. CDR3 loop: CASSPPGEIGSETQYF. As DNA, the CDR3 is TGTGCCAGCAGTCCCCCGGGGGAGATAGGTTCGGAGACCCAGTACTTC.

V is TRBV7-2 and J is TRBJ1-1; D unresolved. Germline loops: CDR1 SGHTA, CDR2 FQGNSA. This CDR3 spans 15 amino acids. Trimming left V 6 bases short and J 4 bases short, with 18 bases between. The CDR3 DNA reads TGTGCCAGCAGTTTGCTGGTCCGGGAAATCACTGAAGCTTTCTTT. Translated: CASSLLVREITEAFF.

The J gene is TRBJ2-7, the V gene TRBV7-8, with TRBD1 as a possible D gene (7 bases). Trimming cost V 1 base and J 4 bases, with 11 bases left between them. The length of the CDR3 is 14 residues. The germline CDR1 and CDR2 sequences are SGHVS and FQNEAQ. The CDR3 is CASSLGPGGYEQYF. CDR3 coding DNA: TGTGCCAGCAGCTTAGGGCCAGGGGGGTACGAGCAGTACTTC.

V is TRBV7-2 and J is TRBJ2-7, with 10 bases lining up with TRBD2. Germline-derived CDR1 and CDR2 are SGHTA and FQGNSA. J lost 2 bases, V lost 5 bases, and 9 bases had no gene match. This CDR3 is built from 16 residues. CDR3 DNA: TGTGCCAGCAGCAGGGGCGGACTAGCGGATCCCTACGAGCAGTACTTC. This gives the protein CASSRGGLADPYEQYF.

The V call is TRBV18, the J call TRBJ2-1; TRBD1 matches 8 bases. The V and J ends lost 3 bases and 6 bases, in that order; junction bases with no gene match: 7. The CDR3 extends over 15 amino acids. Germline CDR1 and CDR2: KGHSH and LQKENI. The CDR3 here is CASSPLRTGTNEQFF. CDR3 DNA sequence: TGTGCCAGCTCACCGTTGAGGACAGGGACCAATGAGCAGTTCTTC.

The chain uses TRBV6-1 and TRBJ1-1; no firm D call. V gave up 8 bases and J gave up 1 base, with 8 bases separating them. Germline V gene data show CDR1 as MNHNS and CDR2 as SASEGT. This CDR3 comprises 12 residues. CDR3 protein: CASLETNTEAFF. In nucleotides, the CDR3 is TGTGCCAGCCTGGAGACGAACACTGAAGCTTTCTTT.

V is TRBV6-1 and J is TRBJ1-2; 12 bases fit TRBD1. CDR1 and CDR2 (germline): MNHNS, SASEGT. V lost 2 bases and J lost 4; bases outside the gene matches: 5. The CDR3 is 16 amino acids. The CDR3 loop is CASSERGQGASYGYTF. The CDR3 bases are TGTGCCAGCAGTGAAAGGGGACAGGGGGCCAGCTATGGCTACACCTTC.

The CDR3 coding sequence is TGTGCCAGTAGTATCACGGAGGGCCTGAACACTGAAGCTTTCTTT. Translated, it gives CASSITEGLNTEAFF. This chain links TRBV19 with TRBJ1-1; D not certain. The CDR3 covers 15 residues. Germline V gene sequence: CDR1 LNHDA, CDR2 SQIVND (reference sequence). V was shortened by 3 bases and J by 0 bases, with 11 bases between the two germline ends. Together with reference TRBV19 and TRBJ1-1, the CDR3 gives the full variable domain: DGGITQSPKYLFRKEGQNVTLSCEQNLNHDAMYWYRQDPGQGLRLIYYSQIVNDFQKGDIAEGYSVSREKKESFPLTVTSAQKNPTAFYLCASSITEGLNTEAFFGQGTRLTVV.

This clone was detected only a few times. V gene TRBV5-1 combines with J gene TRBJ1-1, with 8 bases aligning to TRBD1. V was clipped by 0 bases and J by 11 bases; unmatched bases: 6. Germline values: CDR1 SGHRS, CDR2 YFSETQ. CDR3 size: 13 residues. This CDR3 reads CASSLEGQERAFF. The CDR3 DNA follows: TGCGCCAGCAGCTTGGAGGGACAGGAGAGGGCTTTCTTT.

V and J are TRBV7-2 and TRBJ2-1, with a tentative D call TRBD2 (6 bases). V was trimmed by 5 bases and J by 8 bases, leaving 16 bases between them. Germline CDR1 SGHTA, CDR2 FQGNSA. The CDR3 runs to 14 residues. Written as DNA, the CDR3 is TGTGCCAGCAGCCGCTCGACCTCTAGCGATGAGCAGTTCTTC. This gives the protein CASSRSTSSDEQFF. The full variable domain, its missing parts supplied by reference TRBV7-2 and TRBJ2-1, is GAGVSQSPSNKVTEKGKDVELRCDPISGHTALYWYRQSLGQGLEFLIYFQGNSAPDKSGLPSDRFSAERTGGSVSTLTIQRTQQEDSAVYLCASSRSTSSDEQFFGPGTRLTVL.

DNA for the CDR3: TGTGCCAGCTACGGGGGGGCTGGGAGGACCCAGTACTTC. It translates to CASYGGAGRTQYF. The chain carries TRBV6-6 and TRBJ2-5, with 8 bases aligning to TRBD2. V shed 8 bases and J 7 bases; nucleotides not matched to a gene: 9. From germline, CDR1 is MNHNY and CDR2 SVGAGI (reference sequence). The CDR3 consists of 13 residues.

This clone occurred a few times. The chain carries TRBV19 and TRBJ1-2, with D unresolved. V lost 3 bases and J lost 8, with 19 bases in between. Germline V gene data show CDR1 as LNHDA and CDR2 as SQIVND (reference sequence). The CDR3 extends over 15 amino acids. Here the CDR3 DNA reads TGTGCCAGTAGTATCGGGGAGGGCACCTTTGACGGCTACACCTTC. It translates to CASSIGEGTFDGYTF.

The gene calls are TRBV5-5 and TRBJ1-3; 7 nucleotides align to TRBD1. V shed 0 bases and J 2 bases; nucleotides not matched to a gene: 2. CDR3 length equals 15 residues. Looked up from germline, CDR1 is SGHKS and CDR2 is YYEKEE (reference sequence). CDR3 in amino acids: CASSLDTGAGNTIYF. CDR3 in DNA: TGTGCCAGCAGCTTGGACACAGGGGCTGGAAACACCATATATTTT.